Each of the 2 T cell receptor beta chains below was sequenced from the same sample in a study of vaccination effects on CD4 cells after COVID-19. Their antigen targets remain unknown. The data were produced by immunoSEQ multiplex PCR, yet TCRdb's version contains in-frame clones alone and is incomplete. Among about 24,000 clones, about 70% were seen once, and the ten largest hold 7.8%. Prior to sequencing, the ViraFEST assay stimulated PBMC with viral peptide pools, which expanded the antigen-specific CD4+ T cells. The authors isolated CD4+ T cells after more than eight days of culture. Every participant took two doses of the BNT162b2 or mRNA-1273 vaccine. The input for sequencing was CD4+ T cells from PBMCs cultured with SARS-CoV-2 spike peptides, taken after COVID-19 vaccination. These receptors came from a human donor who received a COVID-19 vaccine.

The chain recombines TRBV19 with TRBJ1-4, with D perhaps matching TRBD1 (5 bases). The CDR3 totals 16 residues. The V end lost 1 base, the J end lost 5 bases, and 14 bases lay between the germline ends. CDR1 and CDR2 from the germline V gene are LNHDA and SQIVND (reference sequence). CDR3 residues: CASSIVKTGGNEKLFF. DNA of the CDR3: TGTGCCAGTAGTATAGTAAAAACCGGGGGGAATGAAAAACTGTTTTTT. Full variable domain (rest looked up from reference TRBV19 and TRBJ1-4): DGGITQSPKYLFRKEGQNVTLSCEQNLNHDAMYWYRQDPGQGLRLIYYSQIVNDFQKGDIAEGYSVSREKKESFPLTVTSAQKNPTAFYLCASSIVKTGGNEKLFFGSGTQLSVL.

This clone was counted once. The chain employs TRBV14 and TRBJ1-1; D not resolved. Germline values: CDR1 SGHDN, CDR2 FVKESK. V was clipped by 2 bases and J by 8 bases, with 12 bases between them. The CDR3 contains 13 residues. CDR3 amino acids: CASSQLGSLEAFF. In DNA, the CDR3 is TGTGCCAGCAGCCAACTTGGCAGCCTAGAAGCTTTCTTT.